This record looks at one T cell receptor beta chain sequence and its context. These data belong to a study of shared clonotypes between healthy human individuals. V was cut by 5 bases and J by 0 bases, with 10 bases left in between. The germline gives CDR1 SGHNT, CDR2 YENEEA. This CDR3 has 14 amino acids. Method: immunoSEQ multiplex PCR; TCRdb's copy keeps in-frame clones and lacks some. The repertoire consists of roughly 640,000 clones, with roughly 97% occurring once and the leading ten covering around 0.058%. The source of this sequence is a woman in her thirties in good health. What was sequenced was naive CD4+ T cells sorted from blood. The subset: CD45RA+ positively selected. The V and J genes are TRBV11-3 and TRBJ1-1; D might be TRBD1 (5 bases). CDR3 sequence reads: CASSESGLNTEAFF. The CDR3 DNA reads as TGTGCCAGCAGCGAATCGGGGCTGAACACTGAAGCTTTCTTT.